The sequence of this T cell receptor beta chain was determined in a study of blood T cell repertoires in COVID-19. Study-level background: The origin of the acute and convalescent COVID-19 samples was the United States, Italy and Spain. Sources were T cells, B-cell-depleted T cells, or PBMCs; the material itself was cDNA or gDNA.

This clone appeared a single time. In the authors' workflow: Estimation of nucleated cell counts was performed using reference gene primer amplification. TCRdb's copy holds only in-frame clones and misses some; the assay was immunoSEQ multiplex PCR. The DNA was the basis for D and trimming; V, J and clone size are from that table. The sample has 90,000 to 150,000 clones, 79% seen once. Germline lookup yields CDR1 SQVTM and CDR2 ANQGSEA. V shed 7 bases and J 3 bases; nucleotides not matched to a gene: 6. CDR3 length: 13 amino acids. This sequence was found in a woman of 80 years or more with acute or convalescent COVID-19. The sequencing input was peripheral blood. The chain joins TRBV29-1 to TRBJ2-7; 10 bases align to TRBD1. CDR3 bases: TGCAGCGCTGGGACAGGGGTTGGCTACGAGCAGTACTTC. Amino acids: CSAGTGVGYEQYF.